Below, 6 T cell receptor beta chains from the same sample are listed, as sequenced in a study of vaccination effects on CD4 cells after COVID-19. The repertoire was sequenced with immunoSEQ multiplex PCR; TCRdb's copy has only in-frame clones and lacks some. The data contain about 24,000 clones, approximately 71% of them singletons. Antigen-specific CD4+ T cells were expanded (with viral peptide pools) by the ViraFEST assay ahead of sequencing. Cells that had been cultured for 10 days were the source of isolated CD4+ T cells. Each vaccine recipient was nucleocapsid antibody negative and had no prior SARS-CoV-2 infection. The antigens these receptors bind are not known. This specimen consisted of CD4+ T cells from PBMCs cultured with HCoV-OC43 spike peptides, obtained before COVID-19 vaccination. Subset defined: HCoV-OC43 spike overlapping peptide pool stimulation. These receptors were collected from a human donor who received a COVID-19 vaccine.

The chain links TRBV11-2 to TRBJ2-1; 8 bases line up with TRBD1. The CDR3 runs 15 residues. V lost 5 bases and J lost 4; bases outside the gene matches: 7. The V gene's germline CDR1 is SGHAT and CDR2 FQNNGV. DNA of the CDR3: TGTGCCAGCAGCCGCGACAGGGGCGAATACAATGAGCAGTTCTTC. Residues: CASSRDRGEYNEQFF.

The rearrangement uses TRBV30 and TRBJ2-7; 9 nucleotides align to TRBD1. The ends lost 4 bases at V and 2 bases at J; junction bases unmatched: 9. CDR3 length: 15 residues. Germline lookup yields CDR1 GTSNPN and CDR2 SVGIG (reference sequence). Written as DNA, the CDR3 is TGTGCCTGGACGGTCGGGACAGGGATCCCCTACGAGCAGTACTTC. Translated, it gives CAWTVGTGIPYEQYF.

This clone was detected a few times. The gene calls are TRBV5-4 and TRBJ2-7, with D uncertain. Germline values: CDR1 SGHNT, CDR2 YYREEE (reference sequence). The ends were cut back, 3 bases at V and 1 base at J, with 5 bases in the middle. The CDR3 is 12 residues long. CDR3 protein: CASSYSSYEQYF. The CDR3 DNA reads as TGTGCCAGCAGCTATTCATCCTACGAGCAGTACTTC.

V and J are TRBV5-1 and TRBJ1-2, with 7 bases fitting TRBD1. V gave up 0 bases and J gave up 3 bases; unmatched junction bases: 11. Germline V gene sequence: CDR1 SGHRS, CDR2 YFSETQ. There are 17 residues in the CDR3. CDR3 in amino acids: CASSLVKRDRGYYGYTF. CDR3 bases: TGCGCCAGCAGCTTGGTAAAGCGGGACAGAGGATACTATGGCTACACCTTC.

This chain joins TRBV27 and TRBJ1-1; D unresolved. The CDR3 covers 13 residues. Germline assignment: CDR1 MNHEY and CDR2 SMNVEV (reference sequence). V was shortened by 2 bases and J by 1 base, with 5 bases between the two germline ends. The CDR3 spells CASSLEQNTEAFF. The CDR3 region has the DNA TGTGCCAGCAGTTTAGAGCAGAACACTGAAGCTTTCTTT.

The chain recombines TRBV5-1 with TRBJ1-4; 7 bases are shared with TRBD1. Germline CDR1 is SGHRS and CDR2 is YFSETQ. The ends lost 2 bases at V and 5 bases at J; junction bases unmatched: 6. The CDR3 has 15 amino acids. The CDR3 here is CASSLSQGGNEKLFF. The CDR3 DNA is TGCGCCAGCAGCTTATCCCAGGGGGGGAATGAAAAACTGTTTTTT.